A single sample gave rise to the 22 T cell receptor beta chains below, sequenced in a study of T cell responses to AZD1222 COVID-19 vaccine. The protocol was immunoSEQ multiplex PCR, while the TCRdb copy is restricted to in-frame clones and leaves out a portion. The sample contains about 120,000 clones, 92% of which appear only once. The sample here was peripheral blood, taken on day 0 of AZD1222 vaccination. The origin of the receptors is an adult in good health.

The V gene is TRBV7-9, the J gene TRBJ2-7; possible D gene TRBD2, 6 bases. This CDR3 spans 16 amino acids. The germline V and J ends were trimmed by 1 base and 1 base, with 14 bases remaining between them. CDR1 SEHNR and CDR2 FQNEAQ come from the germline V gene (reference sequence). CDR3 nucleotides: TGTGCCAGCAGCTTAGTGGGGGGTTCAGCGTCCTACGAGCAGTACTTC. It translates to CASSLVGGSASYEQYF.

This clone was observed a single time. The chain links TRBV6-5 to TRBJ2-7; 7 bases line up with TRBD1. This CDR3 comprises 14 residues. CDR1 is MNHEY, CDR2 SVGAGI, per germline. With V trimmed by 2 bases and J by 3 bases, 4 bases remained unmatched. The CDR3 loop is CASSYGQAYYEQYF. The CDR3 DNA sequence: TGTGCCAGCAGTTACGGACAGGCCTACTACGAGCAGTACTTC.

The chain uses TRBV6-6 and TRBJ1-5; a possible D gene is TRBD1 (6 bases). CDR1 and CDR2 from the germline V gene are MNHNY and SVGAGI (reference sequence). With 6 bases removed from V and 0 bases from J, the gap between germline ends came to 15 bases. The CDR3 spans 16 residues. CDR3 nucleotides: TGTGCCAGCAGCCAACAGGGCGGGGATAGCAATCAGCCCCAGCATTTT. Translated, it gives CASSQQGGDSNQPQHF.

The J gene is TRBJ2-1, the V gene TRBV7-2, with D possibly called TRBD1 or TRBD2 (5 bases each). This CDR3 comprises 16 residues. Germline V gene data show CDR1 as SGHTA and CDR2 as FQGNSA. V dropped 2 bases and J dropped 6 bases, with 17 bases sitting between them. CDR3 amino acids: CASSLSGTKGSNEQFF. The DNA for the CDR3 is TGTGCCAGCAGCTTATCAGGGACCAAGGGATCCAATGAGCAGTTCTTC.

This chain joins TRBV7-9 and TRBJ2-1; 13 positions agree with TRBD2. Looked up from germline, CDR1 is SEHNR and CDR2 is FQNEAQ (reference sequence). The V and J ends lost 4 bases and 6 bases, in that order; junction bases with no gene match: 15. CDR3 length equals 19 residues. The CDR3 DNA sequence: TGTGCCAGCAGCTCGCCGGCCACCACACTAGCGGGAGGGAGCAATGAGCAGTTCTTC. As protein: CASSSPATTLAGGSNEQFF.

The chain joins TRBV10-3 to TRBJ2-2; 9 bases are shared with TRBD1. The ends lost 2 bases at V and 7 bases at J; junction bases unmatched: 5. Germline values: CDR1 ENHRY, CDR2 SYGVKD. The CDR3 is 15 residues long. Written as DNA, the CDR3 is TGTGCCATCAGTGAGGAGACAGGGGGGATCGGGGAGCTGTTTTTT. Its translation is CAISEETGGIGELFF.

This chain links TRBV7-2 with TRBJ2-3; a possible D gene is TRBD1 (6 bases). The CDR3 has 15 residues. V lost 4 bases and J 0 bases, leaving 11 bases between the germline ends. Germline assignment: CDR1 SGHTA and CDR2 FQGNSA. CDR3 sequence reads: CASSSTGTSTDTQYF. The DNA for the CDR3 is TGTGCCAGCAGCTCCACAGGGACCAGCACAGATACGCAGTATTTT.

This chain links TRBV9 with TRBJ1-3, with TRBD1 identical over 8 bases. V shed 0 bases and J 0 bases; nucleotides not matched to a gene: 8. The germline CDR1 and CDR2 sequences are SGDLS and YYNGEE. The length of the CDR3 is 18 residues. The CDR3 DNA is TGTGCCAGCAGCGTAGCCGGGACAGGTCTGTCCTCTGGAAACACCATATATTTT. This codes for CASSVAGTGLSSGNTIYF.

The chain has TRBV7-9 and TRBJ2-5; TRBD2 aligns across 11 bases. CDR1 and CDR2 from the germline V gene are SEHNR and FQNEAQ (reference sequence). This CDR3 contains 17 residues. V lost 3 bases, J lost 2 bases, and 8 bases stayed unmatched. In DNA, the CDR3 is TGTGCCAGCAGCTTCGGCCTAGCGGGGGGCCCTCAAGAGACCCAGTACTTC. This gives the protein CASSFGLAGGPQETQYF.

This clone was seen just once. This chain uses TRBV28 with TRBJ2-7, with TRBD1 as a possible D gene (5 bases). Germline-derived CDR1 and CDR2 are MDHEN and SYDVKM. The V gene lost 5 bases and the J gene lost 5 bases, with 16 bases spanning the gap. The CDR3 is 14 amino acids. The CDR3 DNA follows: TGTGCCAGCAGTCCGGATAGGGGTTTGGACGAGCAGTACTTC. Amino acids: CASSPDRGLDEQYF. The full variable domain, rest sourced from reference TRBV28 and TRBJ2-7, is DVKVTQSSRYLVKRTGEKVFLECVQDMDHENMFWYRQDPGLGLRLIYFSYDVKMKEKGDIPEGYSVSREKKERFSLILESASTNQTSMYLCASSPDRGLDEQYFGPGTRLTVT.

Comment on this clone: At the DNA level, this CDR3 is encoded by other sequences in the same sample as well. The V gene is TRBV19, the J gene TRBJ1-5, with D hard to call. This CDR3 is built from 14 residues. Germline values: CDR1 LNHDA, CDR2 SQIVND (reference sequence). The V end was cut by 3 bases, the J end by 0 bases, with 6 bases between. This CDR3 is CASSIGYSNQPQHF. The CDR3 DNA is TGTGCCAGTAGTATTGGTTATAGCAATCAGCCCCAGCATTTT.

The rearrangement uses TRBV23-1 and TRBJ1-4; the match to TRBD1 covers 10 bases. TRBV23-1 is reported as an ORF; its role is uncertain. There are 15 residues in the CDR3. Trimming took 6 bases from V and 6 from J; bases not matched to a gene: 7. The DNA of the CDR3 is TGCGCCAGCAGCTTCCGGGACAGGGGCGATGAAAAACTGTTTTTT. Amino acids: CASSFRDRGDEKLFF.

This clone was observed a single time. V gene TRBV2 combines with J gene TRBJ1-1; D is unresolved. Germline lookup yields CDR1 SNHLY and CDR2 FYNNEI. The CDR3 is made up of 12 amino acids. Trimming left V 2 bases short and J 5 bases short, with 6 bases between. In DNA, the CDR3 is TGTGCCAGCAGTGAAATGGTGACTGAAGCTTTCTTT. Translating gives CASSEMVTEAFF.

The CDR3 nucleotides read TGTGCCAGCAGCCCACGAGGGGGAGGTGGAAACACCATATATTTT. Its translation: CASSPRGGGGNTIYF. The chain couples TRBV7-2 to TRBJ1-3, with a tentative D call TRBD1 (6 bases). V was clipped by 5 bases and J by 3 bases, with 14 bases between them. The CDR3 contains 15 residues. Germline V gene data show CDR1 as SGHTA and CDR2 as FQGNSA.

The chain uses TRBV24-1 and TRBJ2-5; D gene unclear. The V end was cut by 10 bases, the J end by 0 bases, with 11 bases between. The CDR3 covers 13 residues. Per the germline V gene, CDR1 is KGHDR and CDR2 is SFDVKD. The CDR3 loop reads CATSPEYQETQYF. In DNA, the CDR3 is TGTGCCACGAGCCCAGAGTACCAAGAGACCCAGTACTTC.

The chain is built from TRBV4-1 and TRBJ1-1; weak D call: TRBD1 (5 bases). This CDR3 has 14 amino acids. Germline lookup yields CDR1 MGHRA and CDR2 YSYEKL. Trimming took off 3 bases at V and 3 bases at J, with 11 bases between the two ends. CDR3 amino acids: CASSQGQGDTEAFF. The CDR3 DNA reads TGCGCCAGCAGCCAGGGGCAGGGCGACACTGAAGCTTTCTTT.

The chain combines TRBV7-9 with TRBJ1-2, with D possibly being TRBD1 (5 bases). Trimming took 5 bases from V and 7 from J, leaving 11 bases between them. Per the germline V gene, CDR1 is SEHNR and CDR2 is FQNEAQ (reference sequence). This CDR3 is 12 amino acids long. CDR3: CASSPSGGGYTF. CDR3 sequence (DNA): TGTGCCAGCAGCCCCTCGGGGGGTGGCTACACCTTC.

The chain carries TRBV11-2 and TRBJ1-5, with 10 bases aligning to TRBD1. Germline CDR1 reads SGHAT; CDR2 reads FQNNGV. The CDR3 loop spans 15 amino acids. Germline trimming cut 5 bases from V and 3 bases from J; bases unmatched to any gene: 4. For the CDR3, the DNA is TGTGCCAGCAGCCAGACAGGGGGCGACAATCAGCCCCAGCATTTT. This gives the protein CASSQTGGDNQPQHF. Full variable domain (remainder filled in from reference TRBV11-2 and TRBJ1-5): EAGVAQSPRYKIIEKRQSVAFWCNPISGHATLYWYQQILGQGPKLLIQFQNNGVVDDSQLPKDRFSAERLKGVDSTLKIQPAKLEDSAVYLCASSQTGGDNQPQHFGDGTRLSIL.

The CDR3: CASSPWGGRPYEQYF. CDR3 DNA sequence: TGTGCCAGCAGCCCTTGGGGGGGACGGCCCTACGAGCAGTACTTC. The genes are TRBV11-2 and TRBJ2-7, with 7 positions matching TRBD2. The germline V gene encodes CDR1 SGHAT and CDR2 FQNNGV. CDR3 length equals 15 residues. Germline trimming cut 5 bases from V and 2 bases from J; bases unmatched to any gene: 9.

The V call is TRBV5-6, the J call TRBJ2-5; no reliable D call. Germline CDR1 and CDR2: SGHDT and YYEEEE. Trimming took off 4 bases at V and 1 base at J, with 11 bases between the two ends. CDR3 length equals 14 residues. In DNA, the CDR3 is TGTGCCAGCAGCACACCTAGTTTCCAAGAGACCCAGTACTTC. It yields the protein CASSTPSFQETQYF.

The gene calls are TRBV7-9 and TRBJ1-4; perhaps TRBD1 as D (5 bases). CDR3 length: 17 amino acids. V was cut by 2 bases and J by 2 bases, with 15 bases left in between. Germline CDR1 and CDR2: SEHNR and FQNEAQ (reference sequence). CDR3 nucleotides: TGTGCCAGCAGCTTATACGGGGACTGGAACACTAATGAAAAACTGTTTTTT. Translated, it gives CASSLYGDWNTNEKLFF.

The J gene is TRBJ2-7, the V gene TRBV19; weak D call: TRBD1 (5 bases). Trimming pared 3 bases from V and 3 bases from J, leaving 18 bases between. Per germline, CDR1 LNHDA and CDR2 SQIVND (reference sequence). The CDR3 length is 16 residues. DNA of the CDR3: TGTGCCAGTAGTATTGACCCTGACAGTACTTTCTACGAGCAGTACTTC. It translates to CASSIDPDSTFYEQYF.